This T cell receptor beta chain was sequenced for a study of monozygotic twins with inflammatory bowel disease. The CDR3 extends over 14 amino acids. Germline lookup yields CDR1 MDHEN and CDR2 SYDVKM. A note on this clonotype: Its antigen remains unknown.

A template switching step added UMIs, each with a 6-nucleotide sample barcode. After re-calling the 5' RACE reads, TCRdb lists one entry per CDR3 protein, DNA absent. The sample table sets out 350,000 to 550,000 distinct CDR3 sequences. Whole-study findings and limits: Other individuals had fewer clonotypes in common with IBD patients than with healthy twins, especially with disease activity. Repertoires of patients may have been made more variable by differing immunosuppressive treatments.

The sequence was collected from a human donor with ulcerative colitis or Crohn's disease, or a healthy co-twin of an affected twin (not recorded which). Sequencing was done on a sample of blood. V is TRBV28 and J is TRBJ1-4. CDR3 sequence reads: CASSRDLPYEKLFF.